Shown below are 29 T cell receptor beta chains from a single sample sequenced in a study of T cell repertoires in cytomegalovirus infection. TCRdb re-called the reads with MiXCR, one entry per CDR3 protein. The repertoire includes about half a million distinct CDR3 sequences, 33% of them detected once, and under 20% sits in the top ten. These TCRs' antigens remain unknown. Here the sequenced sample was cultured PBMCs, taken from culture after CMV antigen stimulation. The receptors stem from a human donor in good health (CMV status not recorded). Some clones in this sample may be carry-over from other donors' samples.

This clonotype was counted a single time. The V gene is TRBV4-3, the J gene TRBJ1-1; TRBD1 aligns across 7 bases. The germline V gene has CDR1 LGHNA and CDR2 YSLEER. Unmatched junction bases numbered 7, after V lost 3 bases and J lost 6 bases. The CDR3 is 14 residues long. Here the CDR3 reads CASSQYTGDPEAFF. CDR3 sequence (DNA): TGCGCCAGCAGCCAGTATACAGGGGACCCTGAAGCTTTCTTT.

This chain joins TRBV11-2 and TRBJ2-1; unclear D gene. There are 13 residues in the CDR3. V gave up 0 bases and J gave up 8 bases, with 8 bases separating them. Germline V gene lookup returns CDR1 SGHAT and CDR2 FQNNGV. CDR3 bases: TGTGCCAGCAGCTTAGAGGGCTGGTATGAGCAGTTCTTC. Its translation is CASSLEGWYEQFF.

The gene calls are TRBV7-9 and TRBJ2-7, with a tentative D call TRBD1 (5 bases). CDR1 SEHNR and CDR2 FQNEAQ come from the germline V gene (reference sequence). V was shortened by 2 bases and J by 4 bases, with 9 bases between the two germline ends. The CDR3 is 13 amino acids. CDR3 nucleotide sequence: TGTGCCAGCAGCTTACCAGGGCAGTACGAGCAGTACTTC. It codes for CASSLPGQYEQYF.

The V call is TRBV4-1, the J call TRBJ1-1; D uncertain. Germline V gene lookup returns CDR1 MGHRA and CDR2 YSYEKL. V shed 4 bases and J shed 1 base, with 10 bases lying between them. The CDR3 is 14 residues long. The DNA for the CDR3 is TGCGCCAGCAGCCTAGAAAGAGAGAACACTGAAGCTTTCTTT. It encodes CASSLERENTEAFF.

The gene calls are TRBV19 and TRBJ2-1; TRBD1 aligns across 7 bases. The V segment lost 3 bases and the J segment 5 bases; nucleotides outside the gene matches: 13. Per the germline V gene, CDR1 is LNHDA and CDR2 is SQIVND (reference sequence). The CDR3 contains 17 residues. The CDR3 bases are TGTGCCAGTAGTATCATACAGGGGCTCATTGGGGACAATGAGCAGTTCTTC. Its translation is CASSIIQGLIGDNEQFF.

The rearrangement joins TRBV7-9 to TRBJ2-1; 7 nucleotides line up with TRBD2. V shed 3 bases, J shed 10 bases, and the junction held 3 bases outside the gene matches. Germline CDR1 is SEHNR and CDR2 is FQNEAQ (reference sequence). The CDR3 consists of 12 residues. The CDR3 region is CASSLAAGEQFF. In DNA form, the CDR3 reads TGTGCCAGCAGCTTGGCAGCGGGAGAGCAGTTCTTC.

The chain recombines TRBV10-3 with TRBJ1-5; the D is unclear. The germline V and J ends were trimmed by 4 bases and 7 bases, with 8 bases remaining between them. Germline V gene lookup returns CDR1 ENHRY and CDR2 SYGVKD. This CDR3 is built from 12 residues. The CDR3 loop is CAISGVGQPQHF. The DNA for the CDR3 is TGTGCCATCAGTGGGGTAGGCCAGCCCCAGCATTTT.

This clonotype was recorded many times. The J gene is TRBJ1-1, the V gene TRBV7-9; D is unclear. Trimming stripped 5 bases from V and 1 base from J, with 11 bases between. CDR1 is SEHNR and CDR2 is FQNEAQ in the germline V gene (reference sequence). There are 14 residues in the CDR3. The CDR3 is CASSGGSGNTEAFF. CDR3 coding DNA: TGTGCCAGCAGCGGAGGTTCCGGGAACACTGAAGCTTTCTTT.

The chain uses TRBV6-2 or TRBV6-3 and TRBJ2-3; D is ambiguous. Germline assignment: CDR1 MNHEY and CDR2 SVGEGT. V lost 4 bases to trimming and J lost 3 bases, with 14 bases between them. The CDR3 sequence is 15 residues long. The CDR3 protein is CASSLAAEQTDTQYF. The CDR3 bases are TGTGCCAGCAGTTTGGCCGCGGAGCAAACAGATACGCAGTATTTT.

This clonotype showed up just a few times. The chain joins TRBV12-3 or TRBV12-4 to TRBJ1-3, with TRBD1 identical over 7 bases. This CDR3 comprises 13 residues. Unmatched junction bases numbered 4, after V lost 5 bases and J lost 6 bases. CDR3 nucleotides: TGTGCCAGCAGTCCCGGACAGGAAAACACCATATATTTT. This gives the protein CASSPGQENTIYF.

The V call is TRBV19, the J call TRBJ1-2, with D unclear. The CDR3 totals 12 residues. Trimming cost V 5 bases and J 5 bases, with 9 bases left between them. CDR1 and CDR2 from the germline V gene are LNHDA and SQIVND (reference sequence). The CDR3 nucleotides read TGTGCCAGTAGTCTGTCGACGTATGGCTACACCTTC. Translated, it gives CASSLSTYGYTF.

This chain connects TRBV2 to TRBJ1-1; D not certain. Trimming removed 3 bases at V and 8 bases at J, with 7 bases between. CDR1 is SNHLY and CDR2 is FYNNEI in the germline V gene. CDR3 length: 11 residues. In nucleotides, the CDR3 is TGTGCCAGCAGTGAGGGTCAAGAAGCTTTCTTT. This translates into CASSEGQEAFF.

The rearrangement joins TRBV12-3 or TRBV12-4 to TRBJ2-3, with D hard to call. The CDR3 is made up of 14 amino acids. Trimming stripped 3 bases from V and 2 bases from J, with 9 bases between. This CDR3 is CASSFRRITDTQYF. The CDR3 DNA is TGTGCCAGCAGTTTCAGAAGAATCACAGATACGCAGTATTTT.

This clonotype was picked up a small number of times. This chain uses TRBV7-9 with TRBJ2-7; D tentatively reads TRBD1 or TRBD2 (5 bases each). This CDR3 contains 14 residues. Looked up from germline, CDR1 is SEHNR and CDR2 is FQNEAQ (reference sequence). Trimming stripped 1 base from V and 4 bases from J, with 11 bases between. CDR3 sequence reads: CASSLGDRPYEQYF. In DNA form, the CDR3 reads TGTGCCAGCAGCTTAGGGGACCGCCCATACGAGCAGTACTTC.

The V gene is TRBV5-4, the J gene TRBJ1-6; unclear D gene. Germline V gene lookup returns CDR1 SGHNT and CDR2 YYREEE (reference sequence). This CDR3 region has 12 residues. V lost 1 base, J lost 7 bases, and 3 bases lay in between. CDR3 amino acids: CASSLPNSPLHF. The CDR3 coding sequence is TGTGCCAGCAGCTTGCCAAATTCACCCCTCCACTTT. Based on the CDR3 plus reference TRBV5-4 and TRBJ1-6, the full variable domain is ETGVTQSPTHLIKTRGQQVTLRCSSQSGHNTVSWYQQALGQGPQFIFQYYREEENGRGNFPPRFSGLQFPNYSSELNVNALELDDSALYLCASSLPNSPLHFGNGTRLTVT.

Only a few counts were recorded for this clonotype. The chain joins TRBV7-2 to TRBJ2-6, with D hard to call. Looked up from germline, CDR1 is SGHTA and CDR2 is FQGNSA. The CDR3 runs 15 residues. Between the trimmed V and J ends, which lost 3 bases and 6 bases, there was a span of 12 bases. CDR3 loop: CASSFPLPMANVLTF. CDR3 DNA: TGTGCCAGCAGCTTCCCACTTCCTATGGCCAACGTCCTGACTTTC.

This clonotype has only a few counts. The V and J genes are TRBV7-6 and TRBJ2-3; 10 bases align to TRBD2. Germline trimming cut 6 bases from V and 0 bases from J; bases unmatched to any gene: 6. CDR1 SGHVS and CDR2 FNYEAQ come from the germline V gene. The CDR3 sequence is 16 residues long. The CDR3 region is CASRPRTSGSTDTQYF. The CDR3 DNA reads as TGTGCCAGCAGGCCCCGGACTAGCGGAAGCACAGATACGCAGTATTTT.

This clonotype has a handful of counts. The chain joins TRBV28 to TRBJ2-7; 7 bases line up with TRBD1. Germline values: CDR1 MDHEN, CDR2 SYDVKM. CDR3 length: 15 amino acids. Trimming cost V 5 bases and J 2 bases; bases outside gene matches: 9. The CDR3 spells CASSPTGLGTYEQYV. The CDR3, as DNA: TGTGCCAGCAGTCCGACAGGGCTTGGCACCTACGAGCAGTACGTC.

The V and J genes are TRBV24-1 and TRBJ2-3; 9 nucleotides align to TRBD1. Per germline, CDR1 KGHDR and CDR2 SFDVKD. J lost 4 bases, V lost 3 bases, and 4 bases had no gene match. CDR3 length: 15 amino acids. The CDR3: CATSDQGQGSDTQYF. Written as DNA, the CDR3 is TGTGCCACCAGTGATCAGGGACAGGGATCAGATACGCAGTATTTT.

This clonotype turned up a few times. The chain couples TRBV7-8 to TRBJ2-5; 9 bases agree with TRBD1. Unmatched junction bases numbered 6, after V lost 4 bases and J lost 0 bases. Germline V gene sequence: CDR1 SGHVS, CDR2 FQNEAQ. This CDR3 has 16 amino acids. Here the CDR3 DNA reads TGTGCCAGCAGCTCATATGGGACAGGGAACCAAGAGACCCAGTACTTC. Its translation: CASSSYGTGNQETQYF.

The rearrangement joins TRBV27 to TRBJ1-5, with D maybe TRBD1 (5 bases). Looked up from germline, CDR1 is MNHEY and CDR2 is SMNVEV (reference sequence). The CDR3 spans 12 residues. V was clipped by 4 bases and J by 6 bases, with 7 bases between them. The CDR3 spells CASSSQGQPQHF. The CDR3 bases are TGTGCCAGCAGTTCCCAGGGTCAGCCCCAGCATTTT.

This clonotype occurred once. The rearrangement joins TRBV7-3 to TRBJ1-5; D not certain. The CDR3 length is 12 residues. The germline V and J ends were trimmed by 3 bases and 5 bases, with 5 bases remaining between them. In germline, CDR1 is SGHTA, CDR2 FQGTGA. CDR3: CASSFLHQPQHF. For the CDR3, the DNA is TGTGCCAGCAGCTTCCTCCATCAGCCCCAGCATTTT.

The chain recombines TRBV12-3 or TRBV12-4 with TRBJ1-1; D is uncertain. This CDR3 has 12 residues. V shed 5 bases and J shed 14 bases, with 18 bases lying between them. As DNA, the CDR3 is TGTGCCAGCAGTCCTAGACCCCAACCCCAATTCTTT. It specifies CASSPRPQPQFF.

This chain joins TRBV4-3 and TRBJ2-1; D unresolved. The CDR3 sequence is 17 residues long. In germline, CDR1 is LGHNA, CDR2 YSLEER. V lost 0 bases to trimming and J lost 0 bases, with 12 bases between them. The CDR3 loop reads CASSQDRNRLSYNEQFF. The DNA of the CDR3 is TGCGCCAGCAGCCAAGATCGCAACCGACTCTCCTACAATGAGCAGTTCTTC.

This chain joins TRBV7-6 and TRBJ2-3; D is uncertain. Trimming pared 5 bases from V and 7 bases from J, leaving 13 bases between. Germline CDR1 reads SGHVS; CDR2 reads FNYEAQ. The CDR3 contains 13 residues. The CDR3 coding sequence is TGTGCCAGCAGCCTCGCGATAGAAAATACGCAGTATTTT. This sequence encodes CASSLAIENTQYF.

This rearrangement joins TRBV4-1 to TRBJ2-1; D possibly corresponds to TRBD1 (6 bases). The CDR3 has 17 amino acids. Per the germline V gene, CDR1 is MGHRA and CDR2 is YSYEKL. Deletions cut 0 bases from V and 0 bases from J, with 12 bases between. CDR3 nucleotides: TGCGCCAGCAGCCAAGAATGGCAGGGGAACTCCTACAATGAGCAGTTCTTC. It yields the protein CASSQEWQGNSYNEQFF.

In this sample, this clonotype turned up a few times. The CDR3 end shows no conserved phenylalanine or tryptophan, and so a read error is likely. No DNA is shown, since the ends of the CDR3 on it are uncertain; the CDR3 is the one TCRdb lists. This chain connects TRBV7-2 to TRBJ2-5; TRBD2, as called in the table, went unchecked against the DNA. Germline V gene sequence: CDR1 SGHTA, CDR2 FQGNSA. The CDR3 is 14 amino acids in total, end residues counted. This chain's CDR3 is CASSPSKLLLAGWV.

This clonotype was observed at least ten times. The CDR3 nucleotides read TGTGCCAGCAGCGTCGGACAGACGAACACTGAAGCTTTCTTT. Translation gives CASSVGQTNTEAFF. The genes are TRBV7-2 and TRBJ1-1; TRBD1 is a possible D gene (6 bases). Trimming shortened V by 5 bases and J by 1 base, and 11 bases separated the two germline ends. The CDR3 is 14 amino acids. CDR1 is SGHTA, CDR2 FQGNSA, per germline.

The genes are TRBV4-1 and TRBJ1-2; no firm D call. This CDR3 contains 13 residues. V lost 2 bases and J 4 bases, leaving 8 bases between the germline ends. Germline CDR1 and CDR2: MGHRA and YSYEKL. CDR3 coding DNA: TGCGCCAGCAGCCAACGATCGGGCTATGGCTACACCTTC. It translates to CASSQRSGYGYTF.